This is a list of T cell receptor beta chains from one sample in a study of cytomegalovirus exposure and HLA in healthy donors. Clones were read by immunoSEQ multiplex PCR, and TCRdb kept only the in-frame ones, dropping some. This table lists some 130,000 clones. The sample consisted of PBMCs. The receptors originated from a woman aged 40 to 49 in good health and CMV-seropositive. Both conserved end residues are part of each CDR3. The D gene is left open where the match is weak.

length: 11; D: NA; J: TRBJ1-3; V: TRBV10-3; CDR3: CAIARSNTIYF; DNA: TGTGCCATCGCCCGGTCAAACACCATATATTTT
length: 15; D: TRBD1; J: TRBJ2-7; V: TRBV11-1; CDR3: CASSWRGQGPDEQYF; DNA: TGTGCCAGCAGCTGGCGGGGACAGGGACCGGACGAGCAGTACTTC
length: 15; D: NA; J: TRBJ2-6; V: TRBV19; CDR3: CASSTTRSGANVLTF; DNA: TGTGCCAGTAGTACCACACGCTCTGGGGCCAACGTCCTGACTTTC
length: 15; D: TRBD2; J: TRBJ2-7; V: TRBV28; CDR3: CASSPGLAGWGEQYF; DNA: TGTGCCAGCAGTCCAGGACTAGCGGGATGGGGAGAGCAGTACTTC
length: 15; D: TRBD2; J: TRBJ2-3; V: TRBV7-2; CDR3: CASSFASGRTDTQYF; DNA: TGTGCCAGCAGCTTCGCTAGCGGGAGGACAGATACGCAGTATTTT
length: 13; D: TRBD1; J: TRBJ2-5; V: TRBV7-6; CDR3: CASSFGQEETQYF; DNA: TGTGCCAGCAGCTTTGGACAGGAAGAGACCCAGTACTTC
length: 14; D: TRBD2; J: TRBJ2-1; V: TRBV29-1; CDR3: CSSTRTSGSYEQFF; DNA: TGCAGCTCCACTAGGACTAGCGGGAGCTATGAGCAGTTCTTC
length: 13; D: TRBD1; J: TRBJ1-5; V: TRBV29-1; CDR3: CSARTGTNQPQHF; DNA: TGCAGCGCCAGGACAGGGACAAATCAGCCCCAGCATTTT
length: 15; D: TRBD1; J: TRBJ2-7; V: TRBV5-5; CDR3: CASSSKPGQGDEQYF; DNA: TGTGCCAGCAGCTCCAAACCGGGACAGGGAGACGAGCAGTACTTC
length: 15; D: TRBD2; J: TRBJ2-7; V: TRBV28; CDR3: CASRKRGSPPGEQYF; DNA: TGTGCCAGCAGGAAGCGGGGTAGCCCACCCGGGGAGCAGTACTTC
length: 12; D: NA; J: TRBJ2-7; V: TRBV7-8; CDR3: CASSSGVAEQYF; DNA: TGTGCCAGCAGCTCAGGGGTTGCCGAGCAGTACTTC
length: 18; D: TRBD1; J: TRBJ2-1; V: TRBV7-9; CDR3: CASSLNRGRTGFYNEQFF; DNA: TGTGCCAGCAGCTTAAACCGGGGACGGACAGGGTTCTACAATGAGCAGTTCTTC
length: 14; D: TRBD1; J: TRBJ2-5; V: TRBV5-5; CDR3: CASSGTGSLETQYF; DNA: TGTGCCAGCAGCGGGACAGGGTCGTTGGAGACCCAGTACTTC
length: 13; D: NA; J: TRBJ2-7; V: TRBV2; CDR3: CASSEVSSYEQYF; DNA: TGTGCCAGCAGTGAAGTCAGTTCCTACGAGCAGTACTTC
length: 19; D: TRBD2; J: TRBJ2-1; V: TRBV29-1; CDR3: CSLEASSGTQRGRAYGQFF; DNA: TGCAGCCTAGAAGCCTCTAGCGGGACGCAGAGGGGGAGGGCTTATGGGCAGTTCTTC
length: 14; D: TRBD1; J: TRBJ2-7; V: TRBV11-2; CDR3: CASSSDRELYEQYF; DNA: TGTGCCAGCAGCTCCGACAGGGAACTCTACGAGCAGTACTTC
length: 12; D: NA; J: TRBJ2-5; V: TRBV30; CDR3: CAWGPQGETQYF; DNA: TGTGCCTGGGGCCCGCAGGGCGAGACCCAGTACTTC